These 15 T cell receptor beta chains were all obtained from the same sample, sequenced in a study of response to subunit inactivated influenza vaccine. TCRdb re-analysed the RT-PCR reads in MiXCR, keeping a single row per CDR3 protein. The sample shows approximately 520,000 distinct CDR3 sequences, 16% of them seen only once. The sequences come from CD4+ T cells sorted from PBMCs, collected around 25 months after vaccination. The receptors originated from a man aged 50-75 years who received an inactivated influenza vaccine.

The chain carries TRBV3-1 and TRBJ1-4; TRBD1 is a possible D gene (5 bases). Germline lookup yields CDR1 LGHDT and CDR2 YNNKEL (reference sequence). V was clipped by 3 bases and J by 5 bases, with 16 bases between them. The CDR3 totals 16 residues. The CDR3 loop reads CASSQGYRGLNEKLFF. In DNA, the CDR3 is TGTGCCAGCAGCCAGGGGTATAGGGGATTAAATGAAAAACTGTTTTTT.

This rearrangement joins TRBV7-9 to TRBJ2-5; D remains ambiguous. Germline V gene sequence: CDR1 SEHNR, CDR2 FQNEAQ (reference sequence). CDR3 length: 17 amino acids. With 5 bases removed from V and 4 bases from J, the gap between germline ends came to 23 bases. CDR3 region: CASSPYARLGWGETQYF. CDR3 coding DNA: TGTGCCAGCAGCCCCTACGCCCGACTGGGGTGGGGAGAGACCCAGTACTTC.

This chain links TRBV7-2 with TRBJ1-4; D is perhaps TRBD1 (5 bases). The CDR3 runs to 15 residues. Per the germline V gene, CDR1 is SGHTA and CDR2 is FQGNSA. The V end lost 4 bases, the J end lost 7 bases, and 16 bases lay between the germline ends. The CDR3 is CASSSAGTVIEKLFF. Written as DNA, the CDR3 is TGTGCCAGCAGCTCAGCCGGGACGGTCATTGAAAAACTGTTTTTT. Together with reference TRBV7-2 and TRBJ1-4, the CDR3 gives the full variable domain: GAGVSQSPSNKVTEKGKDVELRCDPISGHTALYWYRQSLGQGLEFLIYFQGNSAPDKSGLPSDRFSAERTGGSVSTLTIQRTQQEDSAVYLCASSSAGTVIEKLFFGSGTQLSVL.

This clonotype was observed a few times. The CDR3 coding sequence is TGCGCCAGCAGCCAAGATAAGGCGGGGTGGAATGAAGCTTTCTTT. Translation: CASSQDKAGWNEAFF. This chain links TRBV4-3 with TRBJ1-1; no reliable D call. The CDR3 contains 15 residues. The V gene's germline CDR1 is LGHNA and CDR2 YSLEER. The V and J ends lost 0 bases and 7 bases respectively, with 15 bases between them.

This clonotype is labeled medium-sized. The chain joins TRBV3-1 to TRBJ2-2; D is perhaps TRBD1 or TRBD2 (5 bases each). Trimming took 3 bases from V and 3 from J, leaving 14 bases between them. Germline values: CDR1 LGHDT, CDR2 YNNKEL (reference sequence). This CDR3 region has 16 residues. The CDR3 spells CASSQTPGGHTGELFF. Written as DNA, the CDR3 is TGTGCCAGCAGCCAGACACCTGGGGGACACACCGGGGAGCTGTTTTTT.

This clonotype was observed a handful of times. This chain joins TRBV20-1 and TRBJ2-1; 12 nucleotides align to TRBD1. Trimming cost V 5 bases and J 9 bases; bases outside gene matches: 5. This CDR3 spans 13 amino acids. The germline V gene encodes CDR1 DFQATT and CDR2 SNEGSKA (reference sequence). CDR3 DNA: TGCAGTGCTCGGGACAGGGGGCTCCCTGAGCAGTTCTTC. Residues: CSARDRGLPEQFF.

This clonotype was counted many times. The chain uses TRBV20-1 and TRBJ2-7, with 7 bases that match TRBD2. The CDR3 consists of 14 residues. V shed 0 bases, J shed 0 bases, and the junction held 2 bases outside the gene matches. The germline gives CDR1 DFQATT, CDR2 SNEGSKA (reference sequence). CDR3 protein: CSARDWGGSYEQYF. The CDR3 DNA reads as TGCAGTGCTAGAGATTGGGGGGGCTCCTACGAGCAGTACTTC.

This clonotype was seen many times. V gene TRBV5-1 combines with J gene TRBJ2-3; D uncertain. The V gene's germline CDR1 is SGHRS and CDR2 YFSETQ. The CDR3 runs to 15 residues. Trimming cost V 0 bases and J 2 bases, with 10 bases left between them. CDR3 protein: CASSLGGALTDTQYF. The CDR3 DNA sequence: TGCGCCAGCAGCTTGGGCGGAGCACTCACAGATACGCAGTATTTT. Full variable domain (remainder filled in from reference TRBV5-1 and TRBJ2-3): KAGVTQTPRYLIKTRGQQVTLSCSPISGHRSVSWYQQTPGQGLQFLFEYFSETQRNKGNFPGRFSGRQFSNSRSEMNVSTLELGDSALYLCASSLGGALTDTQYFGPGTRLTVL.

This chain uses TRBV6-6 with TRBJ1-4; D gene uncertain. The CDR3 runs 13 residues. Trimming shortened V by 6 bases and J by 6 bases, and 11 bases separated the two germline ends. Germline V gene sequence: CDR1 MNHNY, CDR2 SVGAGI (reference sequence). CDR3 bases: TGTGCCAGCAGATGGACCGGGGATGAAAAACTGTTTTTT. Translation gives CASRWTGDEKLFF.

This clonotype was counted only a few times. The genes are TRBV7-9 and TRBJ2-2; TRBD2 agrees at 8 bases. Germline V gene data show CDR1 as SEHNR and CDR2 as FQNEAQ (reference sequence). With V trimmed by 7 bases and J by 4 bases, 5 bases remained unmatched. This CDR3 has 14 residues. The CDR3 nucleotides read TGTGCCAGCACTATTGCGGGGGGCACCGGGGAGCTGTTTTTT. As protein: CASTIAGGTGELFF.

V is TRBV29-1 and J is TRBJ2-7; 7 bases fit TRBD1. The germline CDR1 and CDR2 sequences are SQVTM and ANQGSEA. The CDR3 extends over 12 amino acids. The trim removed 7 bases at V and 2 bases at J, leaving 5 bases unmatched. CDR3 in amino acids: CSGSGQTYEQYF. CDR3 nucleotide sequence: TGCAGCGGCTCGGGACAGACCTACGAGCAGTACTTC.

The chain combines TRBV12-3 or TRBV12-4 with TRBJ2-6; D perhaps matches TRBD1 (6 bases). Deletions cut 6 bases from V and 1 base from J, with 16 bases between. The CDR3 runs to 17 residues. This CDR3 reads CASRPPGQRSGANVLTF. CDR3 bases: TGTGCCAGCAGGCCCCCGGGACAAAGATCTGGGGCCAACGTCCTGACTTTC.

This clonotype has ten or more counts. One junction end disagrees with the germline gene, perhaps due to a read error. This chain uses TRBV7-7 with TRBJ2-2; D may match TRBD1 or TRBD2 (7 bases each). Per the germline V gene, CDR1 is SSHAT and CDR2 is FNYEAQ (reference sequence). This CDR3 has 15 amino acids. This CDR3 is CASSGAAGGSGELFF. The CDR3 DNA sequence: TGTGCTAGCAGCGGGGCCGCAGGGGGTTCCGGGGAGCTGTTTTTT.

The chain employs TRBV20-1 and TRBJ2-7; 7 nucleotides agree with TRBD2. The junction had 9 bases not matched to a gene; V was cut back by 6 bases and J by 4 bases. The CDR3 covers 13 residues. Germline CDR1 reads DFQATT; CDR2 reads SNEGSKA (reference sequence). The CDR3 protein is CSAPGTKKYEQYF. DNA for the CDR3: TGCAGTGCCCCAGGGACTAAGAAATACGAGCAGTACTTC.

This clonotype was detected only once. The rearrangement links TRBV6-1 to TRBJ2-5; 7 bases align to TRBD1. V lost 6 bases, J lost 3 bases, and 7 bases stayed unmatched. This CDR3 region has 14 residues. The germline gives CDR1 MNHNS, CDR2 SASEGT. In DNA, the CDR3 is TGTGCCAGCAGCGTACTGACAGGGAAAGAGACCCAGTACTTC. Protein: CASSVLTGKETQYF.